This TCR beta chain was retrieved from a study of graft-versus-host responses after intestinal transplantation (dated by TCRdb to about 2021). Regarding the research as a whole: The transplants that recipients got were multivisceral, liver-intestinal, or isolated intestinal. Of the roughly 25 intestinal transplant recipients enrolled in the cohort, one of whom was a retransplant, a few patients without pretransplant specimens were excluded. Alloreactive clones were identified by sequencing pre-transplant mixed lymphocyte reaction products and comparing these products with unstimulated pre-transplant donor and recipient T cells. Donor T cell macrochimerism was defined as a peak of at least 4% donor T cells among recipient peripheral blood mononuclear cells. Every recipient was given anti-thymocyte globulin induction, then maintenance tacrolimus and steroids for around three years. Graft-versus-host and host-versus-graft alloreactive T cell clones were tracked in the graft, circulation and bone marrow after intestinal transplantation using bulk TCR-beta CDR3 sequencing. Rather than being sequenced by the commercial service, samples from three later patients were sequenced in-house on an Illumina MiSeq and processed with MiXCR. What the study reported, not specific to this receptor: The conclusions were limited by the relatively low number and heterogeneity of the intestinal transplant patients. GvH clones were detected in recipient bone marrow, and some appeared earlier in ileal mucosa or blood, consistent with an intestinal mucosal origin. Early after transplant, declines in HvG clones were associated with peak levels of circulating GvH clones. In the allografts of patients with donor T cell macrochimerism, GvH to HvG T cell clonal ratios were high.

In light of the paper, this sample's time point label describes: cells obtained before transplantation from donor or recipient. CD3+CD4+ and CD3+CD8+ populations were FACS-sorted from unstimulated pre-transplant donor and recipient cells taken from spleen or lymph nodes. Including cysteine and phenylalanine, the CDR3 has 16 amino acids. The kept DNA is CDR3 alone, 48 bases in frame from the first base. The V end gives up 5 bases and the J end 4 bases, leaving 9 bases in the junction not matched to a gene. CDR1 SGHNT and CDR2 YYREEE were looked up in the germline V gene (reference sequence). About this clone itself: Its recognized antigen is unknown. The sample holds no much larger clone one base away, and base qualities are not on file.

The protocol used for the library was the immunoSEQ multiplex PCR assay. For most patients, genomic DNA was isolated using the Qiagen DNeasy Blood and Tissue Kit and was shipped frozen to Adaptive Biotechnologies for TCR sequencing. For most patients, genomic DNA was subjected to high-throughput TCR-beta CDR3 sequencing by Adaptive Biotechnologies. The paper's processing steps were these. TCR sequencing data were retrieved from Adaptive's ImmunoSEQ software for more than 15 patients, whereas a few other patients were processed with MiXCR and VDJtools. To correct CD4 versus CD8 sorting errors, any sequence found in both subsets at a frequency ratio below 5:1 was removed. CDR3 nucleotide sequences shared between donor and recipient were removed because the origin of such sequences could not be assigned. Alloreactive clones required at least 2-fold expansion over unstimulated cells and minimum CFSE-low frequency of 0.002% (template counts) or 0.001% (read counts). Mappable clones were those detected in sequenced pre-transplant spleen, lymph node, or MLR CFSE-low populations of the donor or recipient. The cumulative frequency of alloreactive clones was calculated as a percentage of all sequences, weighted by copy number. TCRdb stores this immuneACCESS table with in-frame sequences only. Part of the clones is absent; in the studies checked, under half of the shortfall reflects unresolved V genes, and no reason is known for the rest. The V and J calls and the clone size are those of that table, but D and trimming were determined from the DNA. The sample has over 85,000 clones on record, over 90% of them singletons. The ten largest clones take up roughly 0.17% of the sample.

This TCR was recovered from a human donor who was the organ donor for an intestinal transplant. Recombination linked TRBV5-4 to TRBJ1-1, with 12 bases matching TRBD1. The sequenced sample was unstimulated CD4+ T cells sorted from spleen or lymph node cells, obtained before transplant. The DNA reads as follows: TGTGCCAGCAGGTCCGGGACAGGGGGCTTGAGCACTGAAGCTTTCTTT. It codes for CASRSGTGGLSTEAFF.